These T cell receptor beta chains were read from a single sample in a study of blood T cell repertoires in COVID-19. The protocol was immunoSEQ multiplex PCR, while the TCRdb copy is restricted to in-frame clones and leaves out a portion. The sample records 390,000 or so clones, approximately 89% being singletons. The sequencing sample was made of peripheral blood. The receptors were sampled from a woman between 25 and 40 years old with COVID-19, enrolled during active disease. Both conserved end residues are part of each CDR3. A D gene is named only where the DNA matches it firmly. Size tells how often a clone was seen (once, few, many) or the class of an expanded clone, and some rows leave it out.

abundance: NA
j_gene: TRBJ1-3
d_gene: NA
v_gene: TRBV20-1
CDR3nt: TGCAGTGCTAGTCAGGTCTCTGGAAACACCATATATTTT
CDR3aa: CSASQVSGNTIYF

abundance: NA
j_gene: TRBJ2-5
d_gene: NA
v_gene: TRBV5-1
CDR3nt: TGCGCCAGCAGCTTGGTGGGGGCCCCGTACCAAGAGACCCAGTACTTC
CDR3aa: CASSLVGAPYQETQYF

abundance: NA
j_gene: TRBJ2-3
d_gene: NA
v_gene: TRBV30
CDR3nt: TGTGCCTGGAGTGTGGCAGGGGCAGTAGATACGCAGTATTTT
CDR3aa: CAWSVAGAVDTQYF

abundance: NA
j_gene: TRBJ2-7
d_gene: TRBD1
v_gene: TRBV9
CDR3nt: TGTGCCAGCAGCCCCCGGGACAGGGGCCTCTCGTCCTACGAGCAGTACTTC
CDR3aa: CASSPRDRGLSSYEQYF

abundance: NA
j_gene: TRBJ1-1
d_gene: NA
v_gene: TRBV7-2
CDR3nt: TGTGCCAGCAGCTCCTACGGGTCTTGGAACACTGAAGCTTTCTTT
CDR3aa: CASSSYGSWNTEAFF

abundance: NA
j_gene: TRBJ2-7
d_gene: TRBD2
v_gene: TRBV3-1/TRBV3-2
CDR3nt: TGTGCCAGCAGCCAAGTTCGGGGGAGGGGCGAGCAGTACTTC
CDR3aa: CASSQVRGRGEQYF

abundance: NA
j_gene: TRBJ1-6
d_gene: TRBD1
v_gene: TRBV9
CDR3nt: TGTGCCAGCAGCTCGGGACAGGGAGAATCACCCCTCCACTTT
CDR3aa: CASSSGQGESPLHF

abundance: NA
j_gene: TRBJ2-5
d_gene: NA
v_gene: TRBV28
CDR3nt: TGTGCCAGCAGGCCGGGACTCAGTGGGGGGACCCAGTACTTC
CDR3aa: CASRPGLSGGTQYF

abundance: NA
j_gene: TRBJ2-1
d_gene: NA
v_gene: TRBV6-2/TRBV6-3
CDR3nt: TGTGCCAGCAGTTACCCTACGACTGTTTCGGATGAGCAGTTCTTC
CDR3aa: CASSYPTTVSDEQFF

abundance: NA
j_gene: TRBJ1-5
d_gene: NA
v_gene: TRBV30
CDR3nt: TGTGCCTGGGGGTCCGGTCAGCCCCAGCATTTT
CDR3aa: CAWGSGQPQHF

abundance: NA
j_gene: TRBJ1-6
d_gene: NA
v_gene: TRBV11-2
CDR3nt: TGTGCCAGCAGCCGCCCGCAGGCTTCACCCCTCCACTTT
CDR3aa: CASSRPQASPLHF

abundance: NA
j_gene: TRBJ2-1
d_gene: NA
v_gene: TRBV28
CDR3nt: TGTGCCAGCGTGGGCAGGGGGGTCTACAATGAGCAGTTCTTC
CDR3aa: CASVGRGVYNEQFF

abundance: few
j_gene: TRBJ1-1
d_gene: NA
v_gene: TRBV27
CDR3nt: TGTGCCAGCAGTTTGTCCTCCGGGGGGAACACTGAAGCTTTCTTT
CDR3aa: CASSLSSGGNTEAFF

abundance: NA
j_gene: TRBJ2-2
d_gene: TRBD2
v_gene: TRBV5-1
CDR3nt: TGCGCCAGCAGGGAACGGGGGGGATCTCACACCGGGGAGCTGTTTTTT
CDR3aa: CASRERGGSHTGELFF

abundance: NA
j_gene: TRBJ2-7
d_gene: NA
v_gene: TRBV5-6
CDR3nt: TGTGCCAGCAGCTTGGGAGGGAAAGAGATCTCCTACGAGCAGTACTTC
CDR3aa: CASSLGGKEISYEQYF